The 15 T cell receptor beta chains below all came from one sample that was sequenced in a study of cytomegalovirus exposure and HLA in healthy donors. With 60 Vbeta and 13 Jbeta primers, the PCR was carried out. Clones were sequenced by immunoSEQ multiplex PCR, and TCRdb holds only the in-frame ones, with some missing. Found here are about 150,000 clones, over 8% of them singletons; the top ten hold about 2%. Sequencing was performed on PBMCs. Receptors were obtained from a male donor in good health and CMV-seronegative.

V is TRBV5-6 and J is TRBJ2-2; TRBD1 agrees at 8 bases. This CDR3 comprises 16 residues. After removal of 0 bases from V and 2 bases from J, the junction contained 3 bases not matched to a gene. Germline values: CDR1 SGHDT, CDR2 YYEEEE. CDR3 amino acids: CASSLGTGSNTGELFF. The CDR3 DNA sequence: TGTGCCAGCAGCTTGGGGACAGGGTCAAACACCGGGGAGCTGTTTTTT.

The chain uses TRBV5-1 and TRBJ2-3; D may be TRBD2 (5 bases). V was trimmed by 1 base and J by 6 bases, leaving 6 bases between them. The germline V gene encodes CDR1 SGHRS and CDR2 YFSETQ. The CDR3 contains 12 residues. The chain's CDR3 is CASSLLADTQYF. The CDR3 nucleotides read TGCGCCAGCAGCTTGTTAGCGGATACGCAGTATTTT.

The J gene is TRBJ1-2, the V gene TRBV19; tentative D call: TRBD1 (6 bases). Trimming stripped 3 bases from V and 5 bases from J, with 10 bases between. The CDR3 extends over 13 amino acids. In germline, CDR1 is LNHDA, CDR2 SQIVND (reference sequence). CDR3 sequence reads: CASSISQGYGYTF. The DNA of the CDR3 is TGTGCCAGTAGTATCTCTCAGGGGTATGGCTACACCTTC.

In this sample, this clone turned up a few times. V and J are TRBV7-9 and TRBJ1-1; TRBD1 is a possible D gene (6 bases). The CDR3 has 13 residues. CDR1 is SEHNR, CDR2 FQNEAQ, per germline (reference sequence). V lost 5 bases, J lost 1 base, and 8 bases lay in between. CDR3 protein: CASSVGQNTEAFF. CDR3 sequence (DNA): TGTGCCAGCAGCGTGGGACAGAACACTGAAGCTTTCTTT.

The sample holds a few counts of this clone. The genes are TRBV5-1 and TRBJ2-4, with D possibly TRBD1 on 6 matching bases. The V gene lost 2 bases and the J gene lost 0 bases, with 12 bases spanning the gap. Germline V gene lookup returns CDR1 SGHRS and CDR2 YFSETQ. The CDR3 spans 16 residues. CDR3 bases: TGCGCCAGCAGCTTAGACTGGACAGTAGCCAAAAACATTCAGTACTTC. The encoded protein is CASSLDWTVAKNIQYF.

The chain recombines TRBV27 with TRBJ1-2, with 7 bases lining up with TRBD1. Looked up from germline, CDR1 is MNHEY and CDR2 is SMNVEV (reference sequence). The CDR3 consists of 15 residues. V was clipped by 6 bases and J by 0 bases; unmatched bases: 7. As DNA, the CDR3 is TGTGCCAGCAGAAGTGCAGGGGGAACTAACTATGGCTACACCTTC. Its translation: CASRSAGGTNYGYTF.

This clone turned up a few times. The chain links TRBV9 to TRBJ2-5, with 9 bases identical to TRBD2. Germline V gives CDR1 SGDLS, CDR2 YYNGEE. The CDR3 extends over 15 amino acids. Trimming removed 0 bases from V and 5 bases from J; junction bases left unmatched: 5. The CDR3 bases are TGTGCCAGCAGCGTAGCAGGGAGCGGGGGGGAGACCCAGTACTTC. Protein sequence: CASSVAGSGGETQYF.

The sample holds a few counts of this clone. The CDR3 sequence: CASSYQRTGKSEKLFF. CDR3 nucleotide sequence: TGTGCCAGCAGTTACCAAAGGACAGGGAAGAGCGAAAAACTGTTTTTT. The V call is TRBV6-5, the J call TRBJ1-4, with 8 nucleotides matching TRBD1. This CDR3 is 16 amino acids long. The V gene's germline CDR1 is MNHEY and CDR2 SVGAGI. Trimming at V came to 2 bases and at J to 8 bases, leaving 10 bases not matched to a gene.

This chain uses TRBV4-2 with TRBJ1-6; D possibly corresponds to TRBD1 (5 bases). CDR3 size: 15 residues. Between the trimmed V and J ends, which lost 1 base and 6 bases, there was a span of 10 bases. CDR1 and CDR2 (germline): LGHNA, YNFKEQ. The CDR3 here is CASSQAGMSNSPLHF. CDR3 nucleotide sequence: TGTGCCAGCAGCCAAGCAGGGATGAGTAATTCACCCCTCCACTTT.

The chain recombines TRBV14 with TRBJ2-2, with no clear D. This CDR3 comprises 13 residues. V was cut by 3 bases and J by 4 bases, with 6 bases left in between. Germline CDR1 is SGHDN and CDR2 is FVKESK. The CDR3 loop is CASSQSTTGELFF. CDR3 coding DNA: TGTGCCAGCAGCCAGAGTACCACCGGGGAGCTGTTTTTT. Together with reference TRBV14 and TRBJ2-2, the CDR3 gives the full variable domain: EAGVTQFPSHSVIEKGQTVTLRCDPISGHDNLYWYRRVMGKEIKFLLHFVKESKQDESGMPNNRFLAERTGGTYSTLKVQPAELEDSGVYFCASSQSTTGELFFGEGSRLTVL.

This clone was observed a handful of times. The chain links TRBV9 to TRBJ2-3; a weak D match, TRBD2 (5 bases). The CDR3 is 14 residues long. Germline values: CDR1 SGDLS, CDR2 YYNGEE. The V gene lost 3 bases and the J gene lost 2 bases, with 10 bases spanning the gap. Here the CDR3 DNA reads TGTGCCAGCAGCGGAGGGATTTCCACAGATACGCAGTATTTT. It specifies CASSGGISTDTQYF.

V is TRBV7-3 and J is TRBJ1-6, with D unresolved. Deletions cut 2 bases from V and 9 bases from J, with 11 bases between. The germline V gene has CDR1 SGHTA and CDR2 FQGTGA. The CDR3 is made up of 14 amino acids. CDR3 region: CASSLLGDGSPLHF. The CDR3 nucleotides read TGTGCCAGCAGCTTACTGGGCGACGGTTCACCCCTCCACTTT.

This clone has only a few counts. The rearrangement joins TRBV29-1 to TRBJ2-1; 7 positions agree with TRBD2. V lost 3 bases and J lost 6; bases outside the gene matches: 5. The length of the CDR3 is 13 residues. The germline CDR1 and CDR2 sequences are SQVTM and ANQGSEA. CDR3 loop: CSVERELFNEQFF. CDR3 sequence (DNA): TGCAGCGTTGAGCGGGAGTTATTCAATGAGCAGTTCTTC.

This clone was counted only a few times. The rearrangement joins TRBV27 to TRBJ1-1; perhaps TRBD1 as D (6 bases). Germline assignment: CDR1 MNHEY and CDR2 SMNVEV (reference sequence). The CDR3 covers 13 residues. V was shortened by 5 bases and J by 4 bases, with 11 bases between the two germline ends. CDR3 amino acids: CASSPRDTTEAFF. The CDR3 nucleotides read TGTGCCAGCAGTCCCCGGGACACCACTGAAGCTTTCTTT.

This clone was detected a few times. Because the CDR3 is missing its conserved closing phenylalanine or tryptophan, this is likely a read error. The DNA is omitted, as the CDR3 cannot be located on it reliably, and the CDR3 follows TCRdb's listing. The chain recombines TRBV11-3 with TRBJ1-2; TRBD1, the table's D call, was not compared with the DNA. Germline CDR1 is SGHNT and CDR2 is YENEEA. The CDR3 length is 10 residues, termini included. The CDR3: CASSYREPSS.